This T cell receptor beta chain is drawn from a study of metastatic and nonmetastatic thyroid tumors (dated by TCRdb to 2020 to 2022). Looking at the study overall: Repertoires were compared across peripheral blood and tumor or nodule tissue samples from malignant and benign thyroid patients. Overall study outcomes, separate from this receptor: In both blood and tumor samples, malignant tumors were reported to have significantly higher TCR beta diversity than benign nodules.

With respect to this clone: Its antigen remains unidentified. Base qualities are not recorded, but no much larger clone differs from it by a single base.

As encoded in the germline V gene, CDR1 is SGHRS while CDR2 is YFSETQ. Trimming removed 0 bases from V and 6 bases from J, leaving 10 bases between the germline ends. From the cysteine up to the phenylalanine, the CDR3 has a length of 15 residues. Of all the DNA, just the CDR3 is kept, 45 bases in frame from base 1. The library relied on PCR. TCRdb records Illumina HiSeq 4000 as the sequencer. High-throughput sequencing was used to profile the CDR3 region of the TCR beta-chain in every patient. The original methods were these. CDR3 differences across clinicopathological groups were used to build a classifier for discriminating distant-metastatic papillary thyroid cancer patients. The Shannon index was used to measure repertoire diversity, and the Morisita-Horn index was used to measure how similar tumor and blood repertoires were. TCRdb reran the public reads through fastp at Q25 and MiXCR, keeping productive beta chains. The V and J calls here are based on TCRdb, not the publication. For this sample there are 21,000 or so clones; about a sixth appear just once. In total, the top ten clones hold about 39% of the sample.

No treatment had been received by any patient before thyroid surgery. Using T-cell receptor beta sequencing, the researchers looked back retrospectively at clinical samples from patients, gathered between about 2012 and 2018. Sequencing was performed on blood. The rearranged chain carries TRBV5-1 and TRBJ1-6; matching of 6 bases hints at TRBD1 as the D gene. The source of this sequence is a female donor with papillary thyroid cancer or a benign thyroid nodule (not recorded which). Some clones in this sample may be carry-over from other donors' samples. The nucleotides are TGCGCCAGCAGCTTGGTACAGGGTCGTAATTCACCCCTCCACTTT. Its translation reads: CASSLVQGRNSPLHF.